The T cell receptor (beta chain) described here comes from a study of T cell changes during pregnancy in multiple sclerosis (dated by TCRdb to the late 2010s). As for the study more broadly: The study examined how the T cell repertoire changed over the course of pregnancy in women with multiple sclerosis.

The germline V gene gives CDR1 as MDHEN and CDR2 as SYDVKM. The CDR3 starts with the cysteine, ends with the phenylalanine, and has 15 residues. Only the CDR3 part of the read is kept: 45 bases, read in frame from the first base. V lost 4 bases and J lost 5 bases; the stretch between them is 15 bases long. The library was made by the immunoSEQ multiplex PCR assay. TCRdb mirrors the immuneACCESS table, restricted to in-frame sequences. Some clones are absent from its copies; in checked studies, under half trace to an unresolved V gene, and the reason for the others is unknown. This sample comprises some 74,000 clones, 85% to 95% of them detected only once. The ten largest make up approximately 2.4% of the sample. Details on this clone: Its antigen remains undetermined. No base quality information exists; no much larger clone differs at one position.

Rearrangement joined TRBV28 to TRBJ1-5; TRBD1 is a possible D gene, resting on 6 matching bases. This clonotype originated in a female donor with multiple sclerosis, enrolled in a pregnancy study. The input for sequencing was peripheral blood, taken before pregnancy. The CDR3 loop reads CASSSGAGGDQPQHF. The nucleotide sequence is given as TGTGCCAGCAGTTCGGGGGCGGGGGGGGATCAGCCCCAGCATTTT.